This passage covers 21 T cell receptor beta chains from one sample sequenced in a study of control samples from healthy donors and cancer patients. Some clones are missing from TCRdb's copy, which holds only in-frame ones; the method was immunoSEQ multiplex PCR. The data contain about 71,000 clones, roughly 86% of them singletons. The sequenced sample consisted of PBMCs. Source of these receptors: a man in his 60s with lung cancer.

The chain uses TRBV5-1 and TRBJ2-2; TRBD1 aligns across 8 bases. CDR1 is SGHRS and CDR2 is YFSETQ in the germline V gene. The CDR3 totals 15 residues. V dropped 4 bases and J dropped 4; count of bases not matched to a gene: 6. The CDR3 DNA sequence: TGCGCCAGCAGCCTACAGACAGGGGCCACCGGGGAGCTGTTTTTT. This sequence encodes CASSLQTGATGELFF.

V is TRBV27 and J is TRBJ1-5; tentatively, D is TRBD1 (5 bases). Trimming stripped 0 bases from V and 0 bases from J, with 18 bases between. The CDR3 covers 19 residues. Germline V gene lookup returns CDR1 MNHEY and CDR2 SMNVEV (reference sequence). CDR3 sequence: CASSLSGPSRGYSNQPQHF. The CDR3 DNA reads as TGTGCCAGCAGTTTATCGGGCCCATCCCGGGGGTATAGCAATCAGCCCCAGCATTTT.

The V and J genes are TRBV4-1 and TRBJ2-5, with TRBD1 matching 8 bases. Germline V gives CDR1 MGHRA, CDR2 YSYEKL. This CDR3 has 15 residues. The J segment lost 2 bases and the V segment lost 0 bases, leaving 2 bases of the junction unmatched. The CDR3 coding sequence is TGCGCCAGCAGCCAAGAAGACAGGGGACAAGAGACCCAGTACTTC. Protein: CASSQEDRGQETQYF.

V is TRBV18 and J is TRBJ1-1; D is possibly TRBD1 (5 bases). Trimming pared 1 base from V and 1 base from J, leaving 10 bases between. The length of the CDR3 is 15 residues. Per germline, CDR1 KGHSH and CDR2 LQKENI. As DNA, the CDR3 is TGTGCCAGCTCACCACTGGGGGATCCGAACACTGAAGCTTTCTTT. Translating it yields CASSPLGDPNTEAFF.

The chain carries TRBV30 and TRBJ2-2, with 9 nucleotides matching TRBD2. The CDR3 runs to 13 residues. Trimming removed 4 bases from V and 7 bases from J; junction bases left unmatched: 4. Germline V lookup: CDR1 GTSNPN, CDR2 SVGIG (reference sequence). In nucleotides, the CDR3 is TGTGCCTGGACCGGGACTAGCTTCGGGGAGCTGTTTTTT. It encodes CAWTGTSFGELFF.

The gene calls are TRBV29-1 and TRBJ2-7; D call uncertain. The CDR3 sequence is 12 residues long. In germline, CDR1 is SQVTM, CDR2 ANQGSEA. V was trimmed by 4 bases and J by 5 bases, leaving 12 bases between them. CDR3 sequence reads: CSVGFLGDEQYF. CDR3 nucleotides: TGCAGCGTTGGGTTTTTGGGTGACGAGCAGTACTTC.

The CDR3 bases are TGTGCCAGCAGCTTAACAGGTGCCGGGGAGCTGTTTTTT. Protein: CASSLTGAGELFF. This chain links TRBV7-3 with TRBJ2-2, with D unresolved. The germline V and J ends were trimmed by 0 bases and 6 bases, with 5 bases remaining between them. CDR1 is SGHTA, CDR2 FQGTGA, per germline. This CDR3 has 13 amino acids.

This rearrangement joins TRBV14 to TRBJ1-2; possible D gene TRBD1, 5 bases. The CDR3 length is 13 residues. V was clipped by 2 bases and J by 8 bases, with 12 bases between them. Germline values: CDR1 SGHDN, CDR2 FVKESK. This CDR3 is CASSQPGTAGYTF. The CDR3 coding sequence is TGTGCCAGCAGCCAACCTGGGACCGCCGGCTACACCTTC.

In this sample, this clone is medium-sized. The rearrangement joins TRBV12-5 to TRBJ2-3; TRBD2 might be the D (6 bases). The CDR3 is made up of 18 amino acids. V was clipped by 0 bases and J by 2 bases, with 18 bases between them. Germline V gives CDR1 LGHNT, CDR2 FRNRAP. The CDR3 reads CASGLVNDGTLPTDTQYF. For the CDR3, the DNA is TGTGCTAGTGGTTTGGTGAACGACGGGACTCTTCCCACAGATACGCAGTATTTT.

This clone was seen a few times. The chain links TRBV7-8 to TRBJ1-4; TRBD1 aligns across 9 bases. J gave up 0 bases and V 5 bases, and 13 bases lay outside the gene matches. The CDR3 runs 19 residues. In germline, CDR1 is SGHVS, CDR2 FQNEAQ. The DNA of the CDR3 is TGTGCCAGCAGCGTTTCAATAGGACAGGGGTCCTCAACTAATGAAAAACTGTTTTTT. This encodes CASSVSIGQGSSTNEKLFF.

The rearrangement uses TRBV3-1 (or the pseudogene TRBV3-2) and TRBJ2-2; D gene uncertain. V shed 1 base and J shed 4 bases, with 13 bases lying between them. Germline CDR1 LGHDT, CDR2 YNNKEL (reference sequence). The CDR3 spans 16 residues. CDR3 nucleotide sequence: TGTGCCAGCAGCCAAGCTGAGTGGCGGACCACCGGGGAGCTGTTTTTT. Its protein is CASSQAEWRTTGELFF.

The chain carries TRBV7-7 and TRBJ2-5, with D possibly being TRBD1 (6 bases). V lost 3 bases and J lost 0, with 17 bases in between. Germline V gives CDR1 SSHAT, CDR2 FNYEAQ (reference sequence). This CDR3 is 17 amino acids long. CDR3 sequence reads: CASSLGILGDNQETQYF. CDR3 nucleotide sequence: TGTGCCAGCAGCTTGGGGATTCTAGGGGACAACCAAGAGACCCAGTACTTC.

The chain is built from TRBV20-1 and TRBJ2-2; D unclear. V lost 0 bases and J lost 7, with 3 bases in between. The CDR3 is 11 amino acids. CDR1 and CDR2 from the germline V gene are DFQATT and SNEGSKA (reference sequence). The CDR3 protein is CSAREDGELFF. The CDR3 bases are TGCAGTGCTAGAGAGGACGGGGAGCTGTTTTTT.

CDR3 bases: TGTGCCAGCAGCAAAGAGGGAAATTCTGGAAACACCATATATTTT. This translates into CASSKEGNSGNTIYF. The J gene is TRBJ1-3, the V gene TRBV2; D call uncertain. The CDR3 has 15 residues. CDR1 and CDR2 from the germline V gene are SNHLY and FYNNEI. V dropped 6 bases and J dropped 1 base, with 13 bases sitting between them.

The rearrangement joins TRBV21-1 to TRBJ2-6. TRBV21-1 is annotated as a pseudogene. This CDR3 is built from 16 residues. The CDR3 DNA reads TGTGCCAGCAGCAAAGTAGTCAGCTCTGGGGCCAACGTCCTGACTTTC. Translating gives CASSKVVSSGANVLTF.

This clone has only a few counts. The chain employs TRBV5-1 and TRBJ1-5; D possibly corresponds to TRBD1 (5 bases). Germline V lookup: CDR1 SGHRS, CDR2 YFSETQ. The V end lost 2 bases, the J end lost 4 bases, and 13 bases lay between the germline ends. This CDR3 comprises 15 residues. CDR3 sequence (DNA): TGCGCCAGCAGCTTTGGGGGGGACTTAAATCAGCCCCAGCATTTT. Translated, it gives CASSFGGDLNQPQHF.

The chain links TRBV24-1 to TRBJ2-1, with TRBD2 matching 10 bases. CDR3 length equals 13 residues. Germline loops: CDR1 KGHDR, CDR2 SFDVKD. Trimming removed 4 bases from V and 15 bases from J; junction bases left unmatched: 8. CDR3 sequence (DNA): TGTGCCACCAGTGAAAGTAAGCGGGGGGGCCTGTTCTTC. Its protein product is CATSESKRGGLFF.

This clone was detected a few times. The V call is TRBV5-1, the J call TRBJ1-2; 7 bases fit TRBD1. Germline CDR1 reads SGHRS; CDR2 reads YFSETQ. Losses at the gene ends were 5 bases for V and 6 bases for J; bases not matched to a gene: 7. The CDR3 is 13 amino acids. The CDR3 is CASRSDRTHGYTF. In nucleotides, the CDR3 is TGCGCCAGCAGGTCGGACAGGACCCATGGCTACACCTTC.

The rearrangement uses TRBV6-5 and TRBJ2-2, with D possibly being TRBD1 or TRBD2 (5 bases each). This CDR3 comprises 13 residues. Germline V gene lookup returns CDR1 MNHEY and CDR2 SVGAGI. V was shortened by 6 bases and J by 13 bases, with 18 bases between the two germline ends. CDR3 nucleotides: TGTGCCAGCAGGCCGGGACCTATGGCGGTGCTGTTTTTT. Translated, it gives CASRPGPMAVLFF.

With respect to this clone: The same CDR3 arises from other DNA sequences in this sample as well. V gene TRBV10-1 combines with J gene TRBJ1-6, with 8 nucleotides matching TRBD1. The CDR3 spans 13 residues. CDR1 and CDR2 (germline): WNHNN, SYGVQD (reference sequence). The J segment lost 7 bases and the V segment lost 4 bases, leaving 0 bases of the junction unmatched. CDR3 residues: CASSGQGNSPLHF. The CDR3, as DNA: TGCGCCAGCAGTGGACAGGGGAATTCACCCCTCCACTTT.

The chain carries TRBV5-1 and TRBJ1-2; D remains unclear. Looked up from germline, CDR1 is SGHRS and CDR2 is YFSETQ. CDR3 length: 15 residues. Trimming took off 4 bases at V and 0 bases at J, with 13 bases between the two ends. The CDR3 DNA is TGCGCCAGCAGCAGCCAGGCCTCGGCTAACTATGGCTACACCTTC. Translating gives CASSSQASANYGYTF.